This T cell receptor (beta chain) was observed in a study of shared clonotypes between healthy human individuals. Study outcomes and limitations: Donor clonotype sharing was expected to depend on sequencing depth.

Remarks on this clone: Its antigen is as yet unknown.

Recent vaccinations or acute infections were absent in the healthy HIV-negative adult donors. Every one of the donors was a Caucasian adult that lived in Nashville, Tennessee. From germline, CDR1 is SGHTA and CDR2 FQGNSA. The CDR3 is made up of 13 amino acids. The V end lost 3 bases, the J end lost 1 base, and 6 bases lay between the germline ends. Assay used: immunoSEQ multiplex PCR; TCRdb lists only in-frame clones, some missing. The sample shows approximately 2.1 million clones, more than 80% of them seen only once. The TCR comes from a man aged 18 to 35 in good health. Some clones in this sample may be carry-over from other donors' samples. The sequenced sample consisted of naive CD4+ T cells from PBMCs. Subset reported: CD45RA+ positively selected. The chain employs TRBV7-2 and TRBJ1-1; D not resolved. In DNA, the CDR3 is TGTGCCAGCAGCTTCGCACAGAACACTGAAGCTTTCTTT. Translated: CASSFAQNTEAFF.